Shown below are 6 T cell receptor beta chains from a single sample sequenced in a study of cytomegalovirus exposure and HLA in healthy donors. Primers for the PCR totalled 60 Vbeta and 13 Jbeta. Some clones are missing from TCRdb's copy, which holds only in-frame ones; the method was immunoSEQ multiplex PCR. The table lists approximately 170,000 clones, approximately 71% of them singletons, with about 4.9% in the top ten. Source material: PBMCs. These receptors were obtained from a woman younger than 30 in good health and CMV-seropositive.

The V gene is TRBV18, the J gene TRBJ2-6, with a weak D call TRBD2 (5 bases). Germline CDR1 is KGHSH and CDR2 is LQKENI. This CDR3 region has 16 residues. Trimming removed 2 bases at V and 2 bases at J, with 10 bases between. CDR3 protein: CASSPSGVTGANVLTF. The CDR3 nucleotides read TGTGCCAGCTCACCATCCGGGGTCACTGGGGCCAACGTCCTGACTTTC.

This clone occurred a few times. The J gene is TRBJ2-1, the V gene TRBV5-4; 7 bases map to TRBD2. After removal of 5 bases from V and 5 bases from J, the junction contained 7 bases not matched to a gene. CDR3 length: 14 amino acids. Germline V gene lookup returns CDR1 SGHNT and CDR2 YYREEE (reference sequence). CDR3 sequence (DNA): TGTGCCAGCAGACCCTGGGGGGGGGACAATGAGCAGTTCTTC. Translating gives CASRPWGGDNEQFF.

The chain employs TRBV19 and TRBJ1-4; 11 bases map to TRBD1. The V gene's germline CDR1 is LNHDA and CDR2 SQIVND (reference sequence). The trim removed 4 bases at V and 13 bases at J, leaving 14 bases unmatched. The CDR3 has 16 residues. The CDR3 loop reads CASSNTGQGASATLFF. The CDR3 DNA follows: TGTGCCAGTAGTAATACCGGACAGGGGGCCTCTGCGACACTGTTTTTT.

The J gene is TRBJ1-4, the V gene TRBV9, with a tentative D call TRBD1 (6 bases). In germline, CDR1 is SGDLS, CDR2 YYNGEE. The CDR3 contains 14 residues. Trimming took off 3 bases at V and 8 bases at J, with 14 bases between the two ends. The CDR3 spells CASSGQAVDEKLFF. For the CDR3, the DNA is TGTGCCAGCAGCGGACAGGCGGTGGACGAAAAACTGTTTTTT.

The rearrangement joins TRBV4-1 to TRBJ1-1; TRBD1 is a possible D gene (6 bases). This CDR3 region has 15 residues. The germline V gene has CDR1 MGHRA and CDR2 YSYEKL. V gave up 0 bases and J gave up 3 bases, with 11 bases separating them. CDR3 sequence: CASSQDPGQDTEAFF. The DNA for the CDR3 is TGCGCCAGCAGCCAAGATCCGGGACAAGACACTGAAGCTTTCTTT.

V usage is TRBV9 and J usage is TRBJ1-2; D unclear. Trimming left V 4 bases short and J 0 bases short, with 7 bases between. Germline V gene data show CDR1 as SGDLS and CDR2 as YYNGEE. The CDR3 has 13 residues. CDR3 amino acids: CASSSIANYGYTF. The CDR3 DNA sequence: TGTGCCAGCAGCTCCATTGCTAACTATGGCTACACCTTC.